The 20 T cell receptor beta chains below come from one sample, sequenced in a study of OX40 agonist ivuxolimab in advanced cancers. This table comes from immunoSEQ multiplex PCR, and its TCRdb copy is limited to in-frame clones, with some not included. The top ten clones hold 1.1% to 1.5% of a sample with around 58,000 clones, around 89% of them seen once. The sample consisted of CD4+ or CD8+ T cells sorted from blood, taken in a trial of the OX40 agonist ivuxolimab. The receptors derive from an adult with an advanced solid tumor such as melanoma, head and neck, liver or kidney cancer.

V usage is TRBV7-2 and J usage is TRBJ1-1; tentative D call: TRBD1 (5 bases). Germline-derived CDR1 and CDR2 are SGHTA and FQGNSA. V shed 1 base and J shed 11 bases, with 17 bases lying between them. The CDR3 spans 14 residues. Here the CDR3 reads CASSLGPQGWAAFF. In nucleotides, the CDR3 is TGTGCCAGCAGCTTAGGTCCCCAGGGCTGGGCGGCTTTCTTT.

This chain connects TRBV29-1 to TRBJ1-5; D ambiguous. Trimming left V 4 bases short and J 2 bases short, with 6 bases between. The CDR3 loop spans 12 amino acids. Per the germline V gene, CDR1 is SQVTM and CDR2 is ANQGSEA. The CDR3 reads CSVGGGNQPQHF. The DNA for the CDR3 is TGCAGCGTTGGGGGTGGCAATCAGCCCCAGCATTTT.

The CDR3: CASSTRLRGQWGNQPQHF. For the CDR3, the DNA is TGTGCCAGTAGTACCCGCCTCCGGGGGCAGTGGGGCAATCAGCCCCAGCATTTT. This chain uses TRBV19 with TRBJ1-5; D is perhaps TRBD1 (6 bases). V was clipped by 4 bases and J by 2 bases, with 21 bases between them. The CDR3 totals 18 residues. Germline V gene data show CDR1 as LNHDA and CDR2 as SQIVND (reference sequence).

The DNA of the CDR3 is TGCGCCAGCCAGGGACGCCTGAACACTGAAGCTTTCTTT. Its protein is CASQGRLNTEAFF. V usage is TRBV10-1 and J usage is TRBJ1-1; D possibly corresponds to TRBD1 (5 bases). This CDR3 has 13 amino acids. Per the germline V gene, CDR1 is WNHNN and CDR2 is SYGVQD (reference sequence). V was clipped by 8 bases and J by 0 bases, with 10 bases between them.

CDR3 amino acids: CASRPPVSSGNTIYF. The CDR3 DNA sequence: TGTGCCAGCAGACCACCGGTCAGCTCTGGAAACACCATATATTTT. This sequence joins TRBV28 and TRBJ1-3, with D hard to call. V gave up 6 bases and J gave up 0 bases, with 12 bases separating them. The germline V gene encodes CDR1 MDHEN and CDR2 SYDVKM. CDR3 length: 15 amino acids.

This clone was observed a handful of times. This chain connects TRBV2 to TRBJ1-5; D gene ambiguous. This CDR3 comprises 13 residues. The germline gives CDR1 SNHLY, CDR2 FYNNEI. Trimming pared 7 bases from V and 11 bases from J, leaving 18 bases between. DNA for the CDR3: TGTGCCAGCACCCCAGGTATTGGACCTGCCCAGCATTTT. Translating it yields CASTPGIGPAQHF. Based on the CDR3 plus reference TRBV2 and TRBJ1-5, the full variable domain is EPEVTQTPSHQVTQMGQEVILRCVPISNHLYFYWYRQILGQKVEFLVSFYNNEISEKSEIFDDQFSVERPDGSNFTLKIRSTKLEDSAMYFCASTPGIGPAQHFGDGTRLSIL.

The chain links TRBV28 to TRBJ2-1; 8 nucleotides agree with TRBD2. The ends lost 11 bases at V and 0 bases at J; junction bases unmatched: 15. Looked up from germline, CDR1 is MDHEN and CDR2 is SYDVKM. This CDR3 has 17 residues. The CDR3 loop reads CAATSGGAESSYNEQFF. The CDR3 DNA follows: TGTGCCGCTACTTCGGGGGGGGCCGAGAGCTCCTACAATGAGCAGTTCTTC. Filled out from reference TRBV28 and TRBJ2-1, the complete variable domain reads DVKVTQSSRYLVKRTGEKVFLECVQDMDHENMFWYRQDPGLGLRLIYFSYDVKMKEKGDIPEGYSVSREKKERFSLILESASTNQTSMYLCAATSGGAESSYNEQFFGPGTRLTVL.

V gene TRBV9 combines with J gene TRBJ1-1; tentatively, D is TRBD1 (5 bases). Trimming removed 3 bases at V and 2 bases at J, with 8 bases between. Germline V gives CDR1 SGDLS, CDR2 YYNGEE. The CDR3 length is 13 residues. The CDR3 DNA is TGTGCCAGCAGCGCAGGGCTCAACACTGAAGCTTTCTTT. This encodes CASSAGLNTEAFF.

The rearrangement uses TRBV15 and TRBJ2-5, with no clear D. Germline lookup yields CDR1 LNHNV and CDR2 YYDKDF (reference sequence). The length of the CDR3 is 15 residues. Trimming left V 1 base short and J 0 bases short, with 9 bases between. The CDR3 sequence: CATSRAAVDQETQYF. The CDR3 nucleotides are TGTGCCACCAGCAGAGCGGCTGTCGACCAAGAGACCCAGTACTTC.

This clone was seen a handful of times. The CDR3 loop is CASSEGYYGSNYGYTF. The CDR3 bases are TGTGCCAGCAGTGAAGGCTATTACGGCTCTAACTATGGCTACACCTTC. J is TRBJ1-2 and V is TRBV6-1; D is undetermined. This CDR3 has 16 residues. The V and J ends lost 1 base and 0 bases respectively, with 12 bases between them. Germline assignment: CDR1 MNHNS and CDR2 SASEGT.

A few counts support this clone. V is TRBV10-1 and J is TRBJ2-3, with D perhaps TRBD1 (6 bases). Germline assignment: CDR1 WNHNN and CDR2 SYGVQD (reference sequence). The CDR3 has 11 residues. Trimming stripped 6 bases from V and 8 bases from J, with 9 bases between. The CDR3 sequence: CASSRGLTQYF. The CDR3 bases are TGCGCCAGCAGCAGGGGCCTTACGCAGTATTTT.

The DNA for the CDR3 is TGTGCCAGCAGCCAGGGGGCAGAAGCTTTCTTT. Amino acids: CASSQGAEAFF. The chain combines TRBV5-4 with TRBJ1-1, with TRBD1 matching over 8 bases. The CDR3 totals 11 residues. Losses at the gene ends were 4 bases for V and 8 bases for J; bases not matched to a gene: 1. Germline values: CDR1 SGHNT, CDR2 YYREEE (reference sequence).

The chain combines TRBV5-4 with TRBJ2-7, with D possibly matching TRBD1 (7 bases). This CDR3 has 16 amino acids. CDR1 is SGHNT and CDR2 is YYREEE in the germline V gene (reference sequence). The V end was cut by 5 bases, the J end by 4 bases, with 22 bases between. CDR3 sequence reads: CASSSRTGGDRYEQYF. The CDR3 DNA reads as TGTGCCAGCAGTTCGCGGACAGGAGGGGACAGATACGAGCAGTACTTC.

The rearrangement links TRBV10-2 to TRBJ1-4, with 12 positions matching TRBD1. J was trimmed by 8 bases and V by 5 bases; bases with no gene match: 9. The CDR3 is 16 residues long. The V gene's germline CDR1 is WSHSY and CDR2 SAAADI. DNA of the CDR3: TGCGCCAGCAGTCCTGGGGGACAGGGGGCGCTGGAAAAACTGTTTTTT. Encoded protein: CASSPGGQGALEKLFF.

The rearrangement joins TRBV7-3 to TRBJ1-5, with 7 bases that match TRBD1. Trimming removed 5 bases from V and 5 bases from J; junction bases left unmatched: 3. CDR1 and CDR2 from the germline V gene are SGHTA and FQGTGA. The CDR3 is made up of 13 amino acids. CDR3 in amino acids: CASSEGADQPQHF. Written as DNA, the CDR3 is TGTGCCAGCAGCGAGGGGGCCGATCAGCCCCAGCATTTT.

The V call is TRBV5-5, the J call TRBJ2-7; no reliable D call. The CDR3 loop spans 12 amino acids. Germline CDR1 and CDR2: SGHKS and YYEKEE (reference sequence). Trimming cost V 4 bases and J 3 bases, with 8 bases left between them. CDR3 DNA sequence: TGTGCCAGCAGCCCGACGAACTACGAGCAGTACTTC. Translation gives CASSPTNYEQYF.

Here the CDR3 reads CASSEQGTNTEAFF. The CDR3 nucleotides are TGCGCCAGCAGCGAACAGGGCACGAACACTGAAGCTTTCTTT. The chain is built from TRBV5-1 and TRBJ1-1; D might be TRBD1 (6 bases). Germline values: CDR1 SGHRS, CDR2 YFSETQ. Trimming pared 4 bases from V and 1 base from J, leaving 11 bases between. This CDR3 is 14 amino acids long. Supplemented by reference TRBV5-1 and TRBJ1-1, the full variable domain reads KAGVTQTPRYLIKTRGQQVTLSCSPISGHRSVSWYQQTPGQGLQFLFEYFSETQRNKGNFPGRFSGRQFSNSRSEMNVSTLELGDSALYLCASSEQGTNTEAFFGQGTRLTVV.

The gene calls are TRBV30 and TRBJ2-7; 11 positions agree with TRBD2. The CDR3 spans 15 residues. Germline trimming cut 8 bases from V and 2 bases from J; bases unmatched to any gene: 11. Germline V gene sequence: CDR1 GTSNPN, CDR2 SVGIG (reference sequence). CDR3 nucleotides: TGTGCCGTAGTAACTAGCGGGAGTCAAACCTACGAGCAGTACTTC. Amino acids: CAVVTSGSQTYEQYF.

J is TRBJ2-1 and V is TRBV7-3; 10 bases match TRBD2. CDR3 size: 16 residues. Germline V CDR1 and CDR2: SGHTA, FQGTGA. J was trimmed by 5 bases and V by 5 bases; bases with no gene match: 9. Here the CDR3 reads CASSTLVAGGHNEQFF. The DNA for the CDR3 is TGTGCCAGCAGCACCTTGGTAGCGGGGGGTCACAATGAGCAGTTCTTC.

The gene calls are TRBV7-6 and TRBJ2-5, with 10 bases fitting TRBD2. Trimming at V came to 1 base and at J to 5 bases, leaving 7 bases not matched to a gene. CDR1 SGHVS and CDR2 FNYEAQ come from the germline V gene. The CDR3 runs 16 residues. CDR3 in DNA: TGTGCCAGCAGCTTAGAATCTAGCGGGGGCCGGGAGACCCAGTACTTC. Amino acids: CASSLESSGGRETQYF.